The 26 T cell receptor beta chains given below trace back to one sample, sequenced in a study of PD-1 blockade in mismatch repair-deficient tumors. Clones were sequenced by immunoSEQ multiplex PCR, and TCRdb holds only the in-frame ones, with some missing. The table records 95,000 to 150,000 clones, about 88% of them present only once. Here the sequenced sample was peripheral blood, taken 44 weeks after starting pembrolizumab. The receptor source for this set is an adult with mismatch repair-deficient cancer.

The rearrangement links TRBV7-8 to TRBJ2-7; D might be TRBD1 or TRBD2, each matching 5 bases. The germline V gene encodes CDR1 SGHVS and CDR2 FQNEAQ. V lost 2 bases and J 1 base, leaving 12 bases between the germline ends. The CDR3 runs to 15 residues. For the CDR3, the DNA is TGTGCCAGCAGCTTACGTCCGGGACCTTCCTACGAGCAGTACTTC. As protein: CASSLRPGPSYEQYF.

In its sample, this clone was seen many times. The chain couples TRBV6-1 to TRBJ2-1, with D perhaps matching TRBD2 (5 bases). The CDR3 totals 15 residues. Trimming took off 8 bases at V and 1 base at J, with 15 bases between the two ends. The germline gives CDR1 MNHNS, CDR2 SASEGT. Written as DNA, the CDR3 is TGTGCCAGCTCCACAGCGGTTAATTCCTACAATGAGCAGTTCTTC. This gives the protein CASSTAVNSYNEQFF.

The rearrangement joins TRBV7-2 to TRBJ2-7; D not certain. Germline CDR1 is SGHTA and CDR2 is FQGNSA. Trimming removed 0 bases at V and 0 bases at J, with 9 bases between. This CDR3 is built from 15 residues. DNA for the CDR3: TGTGCCAGCAGCTTAGCGCAGGACGGCTCCTACGAGCAGTACTTC. Encoded protein: CASSLAQDGSYEQYF.

This clone was detected once. The CDR3 protein is CASSLAPWGSYEQYF. CDR3 nucleotides: TGTGCCAGCAGCTTGGCACCGTGGGGTTCCTACGAGCAGTACTTC. The chain employs TRBV5-5 and TRBJ2-7; no firm D call. Trimming removed 0 bases from V and 1 base from J, with 11 bases in between. The CDR3 sequence is 15 residues long. The germline V gene has CDR1 SGHKS and CDR2 YYEKEE (reference sequence).

V usage is TRBV6-5 and J usage is TRBJ1-3; unclear D gene. Germline CDR1 reads MNHEY; CDR2 reads SVGAGI. Trimming left V 0 bases short and J 0 bases short, with 6 bases between. The CDR3 sequence is 15 residues long. The CDR3 DNA reads TGTGCCAGCAGTTACTCCCGAGACTCTGGAAACACCATATATTTT. Translated, it gives CASSYSRDSGNTIYF.

The chain carries TRBV11-1 and TRBJ2-5, with a weak D call TRBD2 (6 bases). V lost 2 bases and J 5 bases, leaving 15 bases between the germline ends. The germline V gene has CDR1 SGHAT and CDR2 FQDESV (reference sequence). The CDR3 has 15 amino acids. CDR3 amino acids: CASSLLDGSGETQYF. For the CDR3, the DNA is TGTGCCAGCAGCTTATTAGACGGGAGTGGGGAGACCCAGTACTTC.

The CDR3 here is CASSKKTGTGNTIYF. CDR3 coding DNA: TGTGCCAGCAGCAAGAAGACAGGGACTGGAAACACCATATATTTT. The chain uses TRBV6-5 and TRBJ1-3; 7 positions match TRBD1. Unmatched junction bases numbered 7, after V lost 6 bases and J lost 2 bases. The CDR3 spans 15 residues. In germline, CDR1 is MNHEY, CDR2 SVGAGI.

J is TRBJ1-1 and V is TRBV28; D not resolved. Looked up from germline, CDR1 is MDHEN and CDR2 is SYDVKM. The V end was cut by 2 bases, the J end by 5 bases, with 9 bases between. CDR3 length: 13 residues. This chain's CDR3 is CASSLAGRTEAFF. In DNA, the CDR3 is TGTGCCAGCAGTTTAGCGGGAAGGACTGAAGCTTTCTTT.

Only one count was recorded for this clone. This chain joins TRBV27 and TRBJ2-1; D may be TRBD1 (5 bases). The CDR3 contains 13 residues. With 5 bases removed from V and 9 bases from J, the gap between germline ends came to 14 bases. Germline-derived CDR1 and CDR2 are MNHEY and SMNVEV (reference sequence). The CDR3 sequence: CASSLLEQGEQFF. Here the CDR3 DNA reads TGTGCCAGCAGTCTCTTAGAGCAGGGTGAGCAGTTCTTC.

The genes are TRBV7-9 and TRBJ1-1; D unresolved. Per the germline V gene, CDR1 is SEHNR and CDR2 is FQNEAQ (reference sequence). There are 13 residues in the CDR3. Trimming removed 0 bases at V and 6 bases at J, with 8 bases between. This chain's CDR3 is CASSLASEAEAFF. The CDR3 DNA reads TGTGCCAGCAGCTTAGCTTCAGAGGCTGAAGCTTTCTTT.

CDR3 bases: TGCGCCAGCAGCCCGGGACCTCAGGACTATGGCTACACCTTC. Translated: CASSPGPQDYGYTF. The chain recombines TRBV5-1 with TRBJ1-2; possibly TRBD1 for D (5 bases). CDR3 size: 14 residues. Germline CDR1 and CDR2: SGHRS and YFSETQ. Trimming shortened V by 4 bases and J by 3 bases, and 13 bases separated the two germline ends.

This rearrangement joins TRBV13 to TRBJ2-1; D call uncertain. V shed 0 bases and J shed 8 bases, with 5 bases lying between them. CDR1 is PRHDT, CDR2 FYEKMQ, per germline (reference sequence). This CDR3 is built from 12 residues. The CDR3 protein is CASSLGGYEQFF. The CDR3 DNA follows: TGTGCCAGCAGCTTAGGCGGGTATGAGCAGTTCTTC.

This chain joins TRBV19 and TRBJ1-5; 7 bases are a match to TRBD1. The CDR3 extends over 16 amino acids. Germline V gene lookup returns CDR1 LNHDA and CDR2 SQIVND (reference sequence). V shed 4 bases, J shed 5 bases, and the junction held 11 bases outside the gene matches. DNA for the CDR3: TGTGCCAGTAGTACCCTCTTAGGGGGCAAGGATCAGCCCCAGCATTTT. This translates into CASSTLLGGKDQPQHF.

The chain combines TRBV5-1 with TRBJ2-2, with D unclear. In germline, CDR1 is SGHRS, CDR2 YFSETQ. The CDR3 is 15 amino acids. Trimming took off 0 bases at V and 1 base at J, with 7 bases between the two ends. CDR3 loop: CASSLVSGNTGELFF. CDR3 DNA sequence: TGCGCCAGCAGCTTGGTCTCTGGGAACACCGGGGAGCTGTTTTTT.

This sequence joins TRBV5-1 and TRBJ1-2; no firm D call. This CDR3 is 12 amino acids long. The germline CDR1 and CDR2 sequences are SGHRS and YFSETQ. V gave up 0 bases and J gave up 8 bases, with 8 bases separating them. This chain's CDR3 is CASSLDGYGYTF. As DNA, the CDR3 is TGCGCCAGCAGCTTGGATGGGTACGGCTACACCTTC.

The rearrangement links TRBV27 to TRBJ2-1; D is undetermined. Per the germline V gene, CDR1 is MNHEY and CDR2 is SMNVEV (reference sequence). The CDR3 has 13 amino acids. V dropped 8 bases and J dropped 0 bases, with 8 bases sitting between them. The CDR3, as DNA: TGTGCCAGCGCCCAAGGCTCCTACAATGAGCAGTTCTTC. Translation gives CASAQGSYNEQFF.

The rearrangement links TRBV9 to TRBJ2-7, with D unclear. V was cut by 4 bases and J by 0 bases, with 11 bases left in between. Germline CDR1 and CDR2: SGDLS and YYNGEE. CDR3 length equals 14 residues. The CDR3 DNA follows: TGTGCCAGCAGCAACTCACCTTTCTCCTACGAGCAGTACTTC. It is translated as CASSNSPFSYEQYF. Full variable domain (rest looked up from reference TRBV9 and TRBJ2-7): DSGVTQTPKHLITATGQRVTLRCSPRSGDLSVYWYQQSLDQGLQFLIQYYNGEERAKGNILERFSAQQFPDLHSELNLSSLELGDSALYFCASSNSPFSYEQYFGPGTRLTVT.

The chain links TRBV4-2 to TRBJ2-1, with TRBD2 matching over 8 bases. There are 17 residues in the CDR3. Germline V gives CDR1 LGHNA, CDR2 YNFKEQ. V shed 4 bases, J shed 2 bases, and the junction held 10 bases outside the gene matches. The CDR3 DNA reads as TGTGCCAGCAGCCCGCTCGGGCGGGAGGTTGCCTACAATGAGCAGTTCTTC. Protein sequence: CASSPLGREVAYNEQFF.

V is TRBV19 and J is TRBJ2-5; 7 positions agree with TRBD2. The CDR3 spans 20 residues. Germline lookup yields CDR1 LNHDA and CDR2 SQIVND (reference sequence). J lost 1 base, V lost 0 bases, and 17 bases had no gene match. As DNA, the CDR3 is TGTGCCAGTAGTATAGAGTCCAGCGGGGCTCCCATAGTCCCCCAAGAGACCCAGTACTTC. This sequence encodes CASSIESSGAPIVPQETQYF. The variable domain in full, completed from reference TRBV19 and TRBJ2-5, reads DGGITQSPKYLFRKEGQNVTLSCEQNLNHDAMYWYRQDPGQGLRLIYYSQIVNDFQKGDIAEGYSVSREKKESFPLTVTSAQKNPTAFYLCASSIESSGAPIVPQETQYFGPGTRLLVL.

This chain links TRBV19 with TRBJ2-2; TRBD2 agrees at 10 bases. Trimming took 6 bases from V and 3 from J; bases not matched to a gene: 4. Germline V gives CDR1 LNHDA, CDR2 SQIVND (reference sequence). CDR3 size: 15 residues. CDR3 coding DNA: TGTGCCAGTAGCCCACTAGCGGGGTACACCGGGGAGCTGTTTTTT. Protein product: CASSPLAGYTGELFF.

The CDR3 bases are TGTGCCTGGGATCCGGGCTACGAGCAGTACTTC. It encodes CAWDPGYEQYF. The chain links TRBV30 to TRBJ2-7; D remains unclear. Germline CDR1 and CDR2: GTSNPN and SVGIG (reference sequence). Trimming shortened V by 5 bases and J by 3 bases, and 8 bases separated the two germline ends. The CDR3 length is 11 residues. Drawing the rest from reference TRBV30 and TRBJ2-7, the complete variable domain is SQTIHQWPATLVQPVGSPLSLECTVEGTSNPNLYWYRQAAGRGLQLLFYSVGIGQISSEVPQNLSASRPQDRQFILSSKKLLLSDSGFYLCAWDPGYEQYFGPGTRLTVT.

The chain links TRBV5-6 to TRBJ2-1, with a possible D match to TRBD2 (6 bases). The length of the CDR3 is 17 residues. CDR1 is SGHDT and CDR2 is YYEEEE in the germline V gene. Deletions cut 4 bases from V and 11 bases from J, with 28 bases between. In nucleotides, the CDR3 is TGTGCCAGCAGCCAAAGACTCGCGGGGACCTCTGCAATGAAGCAGTTCTTC. This gives the protein CASSQRLAGTSAMKQFF.

The chain combines TRBV6-1 with TRBJ2-6; TRBD1 matches 7 bases. Germline loops: CDR1 MNHNS, CDR2 SASEGT. J was trimmed by 0 bases and V by 1 base; bases with no gene match: 9. The CDR3 sequence is 19 residues long. The CDR3 nucleotides read TGTGCCAGCAGTGAAGTAACAGGGGCACAATTCTCTGGGGCCAACGTCCTGACTTTC. It specifies CASSEVTGAQFSGANVLTF.

The table lists this clone with a count of one. This rearrangement joins TRBV10-3 to TRBJ2-7; 8 positions match TRBD1. J lost 4 bases, V lost 0 bases, and 20 bases had no gene match. Germline V gene sequence: CDR1 ENHRY, CDR2 SYGVKD. The CDR3 has 20 amino acids. CDR3 nucleotides: TGTGCCATCAGTGAGTCGAGGGCAGGGGGCGGTTCGGAAGGACCTTACGAGCAGTACTTC. This sequence encodes CAISESRAGGGSEGPYEQYF.

The gene calls are TRBV6-5 and TRBJ2-6; a weak D match, TRBD1 (6 bases). The CDR3 has 14 amino acids. CDR1 is MNHEY, CDR2 SVGAGI, per germline. Trimming stripped 6 bases from V and 4 bases from J, with 10 bases between. The chain's CDR3 is CASRHRAGANVLTF. The DNA of the CDR3 is TGTGCCAGCAGACACAGGGCCGGGGCCAACGTCCTGACTTTC.

A remark on this clone: At one of its ends the junction is not consistent with the germline gene, which may arise from a read error. The chain joins TRBV30 to TRBJ2-7, with 8 nucleotides matching TRBD1. From germline, CDR1 is GTSNPN and CDR2 SVGIG (reference sequence). This CDR3 is built from 12 residues. In DNA, the CDR3 is TGTGCCTCAAATGACAGGGGTGCGGACTATGCCTTC. Encoded protein: CASNDRGADYAF.